The clone carrying this TCR beta chain was seen repeatedly, ten times or more. The antigen is not known. Naive CD8 libraries were made from about 20,000 to 1,000,000 sorted cells, and they used 10%, 30% or 50% RNA. The sample comes from a study of molecular identifiers for immune sequencing clone quantification. Overall study results and limits: Identical TCR molecules that share a barcode could lead to an underestimation of highly expanded clone sizes.

CDR1 is SGHTA and CDR2 is FQGNSA in the germline V gene. This CDR3 is 14 amino acids long. The V end was cut by 5 bases, the J end by 3 bases, with 12 bases between. As previously described, bulk TCR libraries were made using listed TCR primers. TCRdb used MiXCR to reprocess the PCR reads, holding one entry per CDR3 protein. This table holds approximately 550,000 distinct CDR3 sequences, roughly 25% found once. The source is a human donor in good health. Some libraries in this study had Jurkat cell RNA spiked in. Sequencing was carried out using naive CD8+ T cells from blood, with Jurkat cell RNA spiked in. Noted subset: FACS-sorted CD8+CD4-CCR7+CD45RA+ naive T cells. The rearrangement joins TRBV7-2 to TRBJ2-3; D is unclear. The CDR3 nucleotides are TGTGCCAGCAGCCAACTGTACGATACAGATACGCAGTATTTT. This sequence encodes CASSQLYDTDTQYF.